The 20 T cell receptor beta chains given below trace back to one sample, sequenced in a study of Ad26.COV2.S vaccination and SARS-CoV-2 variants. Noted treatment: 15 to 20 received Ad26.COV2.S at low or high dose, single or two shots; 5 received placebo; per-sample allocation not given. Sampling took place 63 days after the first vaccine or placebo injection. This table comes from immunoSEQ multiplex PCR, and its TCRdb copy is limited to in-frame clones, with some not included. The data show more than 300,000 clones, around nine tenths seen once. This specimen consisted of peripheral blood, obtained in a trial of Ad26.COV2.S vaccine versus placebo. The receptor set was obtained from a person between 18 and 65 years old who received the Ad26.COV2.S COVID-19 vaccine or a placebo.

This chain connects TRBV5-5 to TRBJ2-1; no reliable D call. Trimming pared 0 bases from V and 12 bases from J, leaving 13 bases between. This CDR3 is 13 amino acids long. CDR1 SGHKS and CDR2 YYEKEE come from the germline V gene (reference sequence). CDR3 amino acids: CASSLASDRGQFF. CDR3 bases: TGTGCCAGCAGCTTGGCGTCAGACCGAGGGCAGTTCTTC.

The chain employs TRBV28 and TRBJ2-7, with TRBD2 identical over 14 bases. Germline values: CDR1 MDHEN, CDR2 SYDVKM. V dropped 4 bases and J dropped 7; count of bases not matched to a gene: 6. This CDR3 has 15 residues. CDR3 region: CASSSGTSGSEEQYF. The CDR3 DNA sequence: TGTGCCAGCAGTTCCGGGACTAGCGGGAGTGAGGAGCAGTACTTC. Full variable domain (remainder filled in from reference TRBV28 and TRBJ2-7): DVKVTQSSRYLVKRTGEKVFLECVQDMDHENMFWYRQDPGLGLRLIYFSYDVKMKEKGDIPEGYSVSREKKERFSLILESASTNQTSMYLCASSSGTSGSEEQYFGPGTRLTVT.

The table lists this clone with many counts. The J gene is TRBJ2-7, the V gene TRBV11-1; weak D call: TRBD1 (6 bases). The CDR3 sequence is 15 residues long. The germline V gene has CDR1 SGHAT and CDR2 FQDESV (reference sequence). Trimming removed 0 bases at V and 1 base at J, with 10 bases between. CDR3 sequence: CASSLASDRSYEQYF. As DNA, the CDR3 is TGTGCCAGCAGCTTAGCTTCGGACAGATCCTACGAGCAGTACTTC.

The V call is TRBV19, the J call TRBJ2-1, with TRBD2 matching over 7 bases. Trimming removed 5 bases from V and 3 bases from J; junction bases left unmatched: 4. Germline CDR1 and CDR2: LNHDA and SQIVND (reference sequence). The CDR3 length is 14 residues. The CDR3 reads CASSRSGVYNEQFF. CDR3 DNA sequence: TGTGCCAGTAGTCGGAGCGGGGTCTACAATGAGCAGTTCTTC.

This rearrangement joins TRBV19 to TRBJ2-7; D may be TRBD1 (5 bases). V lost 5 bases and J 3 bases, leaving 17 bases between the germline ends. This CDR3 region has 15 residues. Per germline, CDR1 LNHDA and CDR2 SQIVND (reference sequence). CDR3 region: CASSSGTGIRYEQYF. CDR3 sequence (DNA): TGTGCCAGTAGTTCTGGTACAGGAATTCGCTACGAGCAGTACTTC.

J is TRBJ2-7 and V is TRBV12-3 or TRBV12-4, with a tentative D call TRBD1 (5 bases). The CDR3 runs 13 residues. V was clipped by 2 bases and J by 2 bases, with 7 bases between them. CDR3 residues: CASSLQGPYEQYF. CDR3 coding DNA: TGTGCCAGCAGTTTACAGGGTCCCTACGAGCAGTACTTC.

CDR3 sequence (DNA): TGTGCCAGCAGGGACAGGGGTAGGACTGAAGCTTTCTTT. This translates into CASRDRGRTEAFF. The V call is TRBV6-5, the J call TRBJ1-1; 9 nucleotides match TRBD1. Germline trimming cut 6 bases from V and 5 bases from J; bases unmatched to any gene: 4. Looked up from germline, CDR1 is MNHEY and CDR2 is SVGAGI. The CDR3 spans 13 residues.

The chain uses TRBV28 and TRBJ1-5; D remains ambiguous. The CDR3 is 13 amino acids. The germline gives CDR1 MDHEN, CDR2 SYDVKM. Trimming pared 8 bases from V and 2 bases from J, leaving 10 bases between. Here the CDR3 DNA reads TGTGCCAGCGGGAGGGCTGGCAATCAGCCCCAGCATTTT. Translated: CASGRAGNQPQHF.

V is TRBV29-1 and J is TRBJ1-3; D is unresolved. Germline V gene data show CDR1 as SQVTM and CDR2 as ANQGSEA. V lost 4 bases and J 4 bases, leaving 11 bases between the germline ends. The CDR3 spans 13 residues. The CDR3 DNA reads TGCAGCGTTGTTGGTATCTTGGGAAACACCATATATTTT. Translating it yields CSVVGILGNTIYF. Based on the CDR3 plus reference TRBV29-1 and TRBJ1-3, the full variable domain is SAVISQKPSRDICQRGTSLTIQCQVDSQVTMMFWYRQQPGQSLTLIATANQGSEATYESGFVIDKFPISRPNLTFSTLTVSNMSPEDSSIYLCSVVGILGNTIYFGEGSWLTVV.

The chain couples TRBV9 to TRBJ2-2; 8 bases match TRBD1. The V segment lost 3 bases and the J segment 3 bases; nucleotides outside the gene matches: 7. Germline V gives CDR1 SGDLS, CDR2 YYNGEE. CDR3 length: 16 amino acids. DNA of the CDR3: TGTGCCAGCAGCGCCTCAGGGGGCGCCTACACCGGGGAGCTGTTTTTT. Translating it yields CASSASGGAYTGELFF.

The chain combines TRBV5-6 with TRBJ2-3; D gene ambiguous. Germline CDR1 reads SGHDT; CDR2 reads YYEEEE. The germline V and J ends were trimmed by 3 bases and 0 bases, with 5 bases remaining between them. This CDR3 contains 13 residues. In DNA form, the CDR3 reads TGTGCCAGCAGCTCGGCTAGCACAGATACGCAGTATTTT. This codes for CASSSASTDTQYF. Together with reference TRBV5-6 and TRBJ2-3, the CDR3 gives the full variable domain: DAGVTQSPTHLIKTRGQQVTLRCSPKSGHDTVSWYQQALGQGPQFIFQYYEEEERQRGNFPDRFSGHQFPNYSSELNVNALLLGDSALYLCASSSASTDTQYFGPGTRLTVL.

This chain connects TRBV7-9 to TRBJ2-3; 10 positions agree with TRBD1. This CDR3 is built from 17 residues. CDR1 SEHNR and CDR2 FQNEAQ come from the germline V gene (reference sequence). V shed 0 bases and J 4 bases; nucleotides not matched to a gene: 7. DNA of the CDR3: TGTGCCAGCAGCTTAGCGACCGGACAGGGGGAAGCAGATACGCAGTATTTT. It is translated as CASSLATGQGEADTQYF. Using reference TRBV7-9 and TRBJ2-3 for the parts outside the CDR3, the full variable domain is DTGVSQNPRHKITKRGQNVTFRCDPISEHNRLYWYRQTLGQGPEFLTYFQNEAQLEKSRLLSDRFSAERPKGSFSTLEIQRTEQGDSAMYLCASSLATGQGEADTQYFGPGTRLTVL.

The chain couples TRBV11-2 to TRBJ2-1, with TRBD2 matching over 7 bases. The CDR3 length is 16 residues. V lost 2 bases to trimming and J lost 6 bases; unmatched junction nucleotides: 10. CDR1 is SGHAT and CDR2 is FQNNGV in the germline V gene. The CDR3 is CASSLPWDYFSNEQFF. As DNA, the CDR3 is TGTGCCAGCAGCTTACCGTGGGACTATTTCTCCAATGAGCAGTTCTTC.

This CDR3 is CASSMRGAQVPGYNEQFF. In DNA, the CDR3 is TGTGCCAGTAGTATGCGGGGGGCGCAGGTTCCAGGGTACAATGAGCAGTTCTTC. V gene TRBV19 combines with J gene TRBJ2-1; the match to TRBD2 covers 8 bases. Germline V CDR1 and CDR2: LNHDA, SQIVND (reference sequence). CDR3 length: 18 residues. The J segment lost 4 bases and the V segment lost 3 bases, leaving 14 bases of the junction unmatched. The full variable domain, rest sourced from reference TRBV19 and TRBJ2-1, is DGGITQSPKYLFRKEGQNVTLSCEQNLNHDAMYWYRQDPGQGLRLIYYSQIVNDFQKGDIAEGYSVSREKKESFPLTVTSAQKNPTAFYLCASSMRGAQVPGYNEQFFGPGTRLTVL.

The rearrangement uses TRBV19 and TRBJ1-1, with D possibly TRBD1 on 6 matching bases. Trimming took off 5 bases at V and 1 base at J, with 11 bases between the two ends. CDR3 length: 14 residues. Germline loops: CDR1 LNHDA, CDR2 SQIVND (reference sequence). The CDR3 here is CASSYTGWNTEAFF. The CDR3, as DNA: TGTGCCAGTAGTTACACAGGGTGGAACACTGAAGCTTTCTTT.

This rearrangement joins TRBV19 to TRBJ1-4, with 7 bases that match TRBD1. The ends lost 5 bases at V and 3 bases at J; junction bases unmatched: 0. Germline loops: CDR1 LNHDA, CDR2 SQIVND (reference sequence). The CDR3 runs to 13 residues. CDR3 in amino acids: CASSGTANEKLFF. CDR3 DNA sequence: TGTGCCAGTAGTGGGACAGCTAATGAAAAACTGTTTTTT.

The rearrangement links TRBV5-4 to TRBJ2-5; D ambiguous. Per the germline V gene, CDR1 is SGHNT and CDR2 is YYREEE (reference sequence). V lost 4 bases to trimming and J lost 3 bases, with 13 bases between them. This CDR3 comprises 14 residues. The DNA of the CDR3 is TGTGCCAGCAGCCCAGATCCCAGAGAAGAGACCCAGTACTTC. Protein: CASSPDPREETQYF.

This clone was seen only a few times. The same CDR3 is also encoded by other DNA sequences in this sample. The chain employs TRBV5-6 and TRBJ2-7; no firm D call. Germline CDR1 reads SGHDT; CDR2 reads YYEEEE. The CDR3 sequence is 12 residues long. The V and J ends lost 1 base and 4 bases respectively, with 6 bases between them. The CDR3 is CASSLWGYEQYF. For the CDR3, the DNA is TGTGCCAGCAGCTTGTGGGGTTACGAGCAGTACTTC.

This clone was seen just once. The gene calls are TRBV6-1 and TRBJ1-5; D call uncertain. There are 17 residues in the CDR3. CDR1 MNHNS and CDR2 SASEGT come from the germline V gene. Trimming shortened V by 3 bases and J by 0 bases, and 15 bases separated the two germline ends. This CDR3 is CASSDDLTEYSNQPQHF. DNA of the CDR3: TGTGCCAGCAGTGACGACCTAACAGAGTATAGCAATCAGCCCCAGCATTTT.

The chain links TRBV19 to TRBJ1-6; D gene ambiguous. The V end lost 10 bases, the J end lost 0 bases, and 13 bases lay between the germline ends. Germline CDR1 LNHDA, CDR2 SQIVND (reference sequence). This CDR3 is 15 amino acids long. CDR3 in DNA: TGTGCCACGACATCGGAAAGCTCCTATAATTCACCCCTCCACTTT. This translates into CATTSESSYNSPLHF. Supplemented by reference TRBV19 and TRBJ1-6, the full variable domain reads DGGITQSPKYLFRKEGQNVTLSCEQNLNHDAMYWYRQDPGQGLRLIYYSQIVNDFQKGDIAEGYSVSREKKESFPLTVTSAQKNPTAFYLCATTSESSYNSPLHFGNGTRLTVT.